This T cell receptor beta chain originates from a study of technical replicates of blood from a handful of donors. The CDR3 is made up of 14 amino acids. Trimming removed 9 bases at V and 0 bases at J, with 13 bases between. Germline CDR1 reads SNHLY; CDR2 reads FYNNEI. Sequencing was performed with immunoSEQ multiplex PCR; in TCRdb, only in-frame clones are kept and a portion is missing. The sample has more than 90,000 clones, roughly 96% seen once. The source of this sequence is a human donor in good health. Sample: T cells isolated from PBMCs. The chain has TRBV2 and TRBJ2-3, with D tentatively TRBD1 (6 bases). The CDR3, as DNA: TGTGCCAGGGAAACAGGGTCTAGCACAGATACGCAGTATTTT. It encodes CARETGSSTDTQYF.